This TCR beta chain was identified during a study of T cell responses to AZD1222 COVID-19 vaccine. Findings of the study overall: Scientists sampled the repertoires only once the peak T cell response had passed. Donors were chiefly white British, with a greater number of females, and clonal diversity was perhaps underestimated. Two AZD1222 administrations were followed by greater Spike-specific TCR breadth and depth. Unmutated regions of variants are reportedly targeted by nearly half of spike-specific TCRs.

On this clone itself: Its specificity is not known.

Germline V CDR1 and CDR2: LNHNV, YYDKDF (reference sequence). The germline V and J ends were trimmed by 0 bases and 8 bases, with 24 bases remaining between them. This CDR3 spans 18 amino acids. Measured with immunoSEQ multiplex PCR; TCRdb has only the in-frame clones, and not every one. The repertoire includes approximately 130,000 clones, about 89% of them detected once, and about 27% sits in the top ten. The sample here was peripheral blood, taken on day 0 of AZD1222 vaccination. This sequence joins TRBV15 and TRBJ2-3, with D possibly matching TRBD2 (6 bases). The sequence derives from an adult in good health. CDR3 sequence reads: CATSREPLASAPGTTQYF. In nucleotides, the CDR3 is TGTGCCACCAGCAGAGAACCCCTCGCTAGCGCCCCTGGGACTACGCAGTATTTT.